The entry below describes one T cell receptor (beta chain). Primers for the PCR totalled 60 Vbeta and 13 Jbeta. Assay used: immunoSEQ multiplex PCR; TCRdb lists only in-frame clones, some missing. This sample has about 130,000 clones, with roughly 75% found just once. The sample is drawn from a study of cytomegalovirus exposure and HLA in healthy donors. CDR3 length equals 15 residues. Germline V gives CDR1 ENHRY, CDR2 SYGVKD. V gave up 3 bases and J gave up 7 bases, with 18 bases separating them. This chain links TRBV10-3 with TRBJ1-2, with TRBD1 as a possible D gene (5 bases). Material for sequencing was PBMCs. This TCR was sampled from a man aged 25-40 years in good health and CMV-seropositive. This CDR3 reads CAISELLGGGSGYTF. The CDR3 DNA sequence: TGTGCCATCAGTGAACTCTTGGGGGGAGGGTCTGGCTACACCTTC.